Included here is one TCR beta chain sequence, with context. These data belong to a study of blood T cell repertoires in COVID-19. This CDR3 has 13 amino acids. Germline V lookup: CDR1 MRHNA, CDR2 SNTAGT. Trimming at V came to 10 bases and at J to 3 bases, leaving 5 bases not matched to a gene. The assay was immunoSEQ multiplex PCR, and TCRdb's table has in-frame clones only and misses some. The sample has around 170,000 clones; 65% to 85% are singletons. Source material: peripheral blood. The chain carries TRBV6-4 and TRBJ1-1; TRBD1 aligns across 10 bases. The clonotype comes from a woman older than 75 with acute or convalescent COVID-19. CDR3 protein: CANGTGDYTEAFF. For the CDR3, the DNA is TGTGCCAACGGGACAGGGGATTACACTGAAGCTTTCTTT.